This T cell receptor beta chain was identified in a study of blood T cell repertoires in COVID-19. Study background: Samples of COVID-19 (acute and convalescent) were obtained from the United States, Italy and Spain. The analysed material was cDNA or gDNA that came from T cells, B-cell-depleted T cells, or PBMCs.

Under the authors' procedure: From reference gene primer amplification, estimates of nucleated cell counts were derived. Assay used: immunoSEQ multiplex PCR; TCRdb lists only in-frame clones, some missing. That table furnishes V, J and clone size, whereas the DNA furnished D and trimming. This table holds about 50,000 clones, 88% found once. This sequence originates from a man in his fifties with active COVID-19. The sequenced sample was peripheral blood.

As DNA, the CDR3 is TGCAGTGCTAGTGACGGACAAACTGGTGCCAACTATGGCTACACCTTC. Translated, it gives CSASDGQTGANYGYTF. This chain uses TRBV20-1 with TRBJ1-2, with D perhaps TRBD1 (5 bases). This CDR3 is built from 16 residues. V was trimmed by 3 bases and J by 2 bases, leaving 19 bases between them. From germline, CDR1 is DFQATT and CDR2 SNEGSKA (reference sequence).